A single sample gave rise to the 23 T cell receptor beta chains below, sequenced in a study of post-analysis software for immune sequencing data. The study's findings and limits: TRBV5-6, TRBV5-1 and TRBV20-1 were among 4 or 5 TRBV segments more frequent in patients than controls.

Built from TCR beta cDNA, the libraries had unique molecular identifiers in them. TCRdb reanalysed the PCR reads using MiXCR and keeps one entry per CDR3 protein. The sample holds roughly 600,000 distinct CDR3 sequences; roughly 40% are singletons and the top ten take 1.5% to 2%. No antigen has been identified for these receptors. Sequencing used blood. The source is a girl aged 5-17 years with multiple sclerosis.

The chain uses TRBV12-3 or TRBV12-4 and TRBJ2-7; 9 positions agree with TRBD2. Unmatched junction bases numbered 8, after V lost 7 bases and J lost 7 bases. The length of the CDR3 is 13 residues. The CDR3 DNA is TGTGCCAGCAAAGCGGGAGGCTACAATGAGCAGTACTTC. It encodes CASKAGGYNEQYF.

The table lists this clonotype with a few counts. This rearrangement joins TRBV5-5 to TRBJ2-5; D uncertain. V was trimmed by 4 bases and J by 4 bases, leaving 8 bases between them. CDR3 length: 12 amino acids. Germline CDR1 SGHKS, CDR2 YYEKEE (reference sequence). For the CDR3, the DNA is TGTGCCAGCAGCCGAGTAGGAGAGACCCAGTACTTC. Translating it yields CASSRVGETQYF.

This clonotype has just a few counts. This sequence joins TRBV12-3 or TRBV12-4 and TRBJ1-2; no clear D gene. The CDR3 consists of 12 residues. Trimming took 6 bases from V and 7 from J, leaving 12 bases between them. The CDR3 region is CASSLGGSGYTF. In nucleotides, the CDR3 is TGTGCCAGCAGCTTGGGAGGTAGTGGCTACACCTTC.

The chain uses TRBV11-1 and TRBJ2-7; D may be TRBD1 or TRBD2 (5 bases each). The J call is in doubt because the DNA end fits TRBJ2-5 better. CDR1 is SGHAT, CDR2 FQDESV, per germline (reference sequence). The CDR3 sequence is 15 residues long. The CDR3 DNA reads as TGTGCCAGCAGCGCCTCCGGGGACCAGAGGGAGACCCAGTACTTC. This encodes CASSASGDQRETQYF.

V and J are TRBV15 and TRBJ2-5; the match to TRBD1 covers 7 bases. Germline V gene data show CDR1 as LNHNV and CDR2 as YYDKDF (reference sequence). The CDR3 is made up of 16 amino acids. V shed 3 bases, J shed 4 bases, and the junction held 11 bases outside the gene matches. CDR3 protein: CATSSSQRGGRETQYF. The CDR3 DNA is TGTGCCACCAGCAGTTCACAAAGAGGGGGCCGAGAGACCCAGTACTTC.

This clonotype was seen many times. This chain connects TRBV9 to TRBJ2-7; 10 positions match TRBD1. With 4 bases clipped from V and 4 bases from J, the junction kept 5 bases outside the gene matches. The germline gives CDR1 SGDLS, CDR2 YYNGEE. This CDR3 has 14 residues. The CDR3 DNA is TGTGCCAGCAGCCACCGGGACAGGGGATACGAGCAGTACTTC. Translation gives CASSHRDRGYEQYF.

The V gene is TRBV5-1, the J gene TRBJ2-1; 12 bases are a match to TRBD1. Per germline, CDR1 SGHRS and CDR2 YFSETQ. Trimming took 5 bases from V and 7 from J; bases not matched to a gene: 7. This CDR3 region has 15 residues. In DNA form, the CDR3 reads TGCGCCAGCAGTTCTGGGACAGGGGGCAAGAATGAGCAGTTCTTC. As protein: CASSSGTGGKNEQFF.

This clonotype was detected a few times. It may be a read error: a sequence one base away is much more abundant. The chain is built from TRBV6-4 and TRBJ1-5; unclear D gene. In germline, CDR1 is MRHNA, CDR2 SNTAGT. Trimming removed 0 bases from V and 2 bases from J, with 2 bases in between. This CDR3 spans 13 amino acids. The CDR3 coding sequence is TGTGCCAGCAGTGACTCCGGCAATCAGCCCCAGCATTTT. The encoded protein is CASSDSGNQPQHF.

The V call is TRBV14, the J call TRBJ1-1; TRBD1 might be the D (5 bases). The CDR3 spans 13 residues. Germline CDR1 reads SGHDN; CDR2 reads FVKESK. Deletions cut 8 bases from V and 2 bases from J, with 12 bases between. CDR3 sequence (DNA): TGTGCCAGCGGGGCCTCGATTAACACTGAAGCTTTCTTT. Translated: CASGASINTEAFF.

The CDR3 bases are TGCGCCAGCAGCCCATTTTCGGGGGGCCAGCCCCAGCATTTT. It codes for CASSPFSGGQPQHF. The chain joins TRBV4-1 to TRBJ1-5; D might be TRBD1 (6 bases). The length of the CDR3 is 14 residues. CDR1 MGHRA and CDR2 YSYEKL come from the germline V gene. V was clipped by 4 bases and J by 7 bases, with 14 bases between them.

The chain has TRBV5-1 and TRBJ1-1; possible D gene TRBD1, 5 bases. The CDR3 contains 13 residues. Germline V gene data show CDR1 as SGHRS and CDR2 as YFSETQ. Trimming removed 7 bases at V and 1 base at J, with 11 bases between. This CDR3 reads CASGTTGNTEAFF. The CDR3 DNA sequence: TGCGCCAGCGGTACCACAGGGAACACTGAAGCTTTCTTT. The entire variable domain, with the rest obtained from reference TRBV5-1 and TRBJ1-1, is as follows: KAGVTQTPRYLIKTRGQQVTLSCSPISGHRSVSWYQQTPGQGLQFLFEYFSETQRNKGNFPGRFSGRQFSNSRSEMNVSTLELGDSALYLCASGTTGNTEAFFGQGTRLTVV.

This clonotype appeared a few times. V is TRBV10-3 and J is TRBJ2-4, with D possibly being TRBD2 (6 bases). CDR3 length: 14 amino acids. Trimming left V 11 bases short and J 0 bases short, with 14 bases between. Germline V gene sequence: CDR1 ENHRY, CDR2 SYGVKD. The CDR3 DNA is TGTGCCCTCGAGCGGGTAAAAGCCAAAAACATTCAGTACTTC. Its translation: CALERVKAKNIQYF.

In nucleotides, the CDR3 is TGTGCCAGCAGTTTAGGTATCTGGACAGGAGCTTATGGCTACACCTTC. Its translation: CASSLGIWTGAYGYTF. The rearrangement joins TRBV28 to TRBJ1-2, with 7 bases that match TRBD1. Germline trimming cut 2 bases from V and 5 bases from J; bases unmatched to any gene: 11. Germline lookup yields CDR1 MDHEN and CDR2 SYDVKM. There are 16 residues in the CDR3.

This clonotype was counted between two and nine times. V and J are TRBV20-1 and TRBJ2-5; 8 bases are shared with TRBD2. The trim removed 5 bases at V and 4 bases at J, leaving 9 bases unmatched. The germline V gene encodes CDR1 DFQATT and CDR2 SNEGSKA (reference sequence). CDR3 length: 14 residues. The CDR3 region is CSAPNLSGGETQYF. The CDR3 coding sequence is TGCAGTGCTCCCAACCTAAGCGGGGGAGAGACCCAGTACTTC.

CDR3 DNA sequence: TGTGCCAGCAGCTCCACCAAGACAGGGGTCATACTCATCGAGCAGTACTTC. Its protein product is CASSSTKTGVILIEQYF. J is TRBJ2-7 and V is TRBV5-5; TRBD1 aligns across 8 bases. The CDR3 covers 17 residues. The V and J ends lost 3 bases and 6 bases, in that order; junction bases with no gene match: 17. Germline values: CDR1 SGHKS, CDR2 YYEKEE (reference sequence).

In its sample, this clonotype was seen many times. This chain joins TRBV20-1 and TRBJ2-1; 11 nucleotides line up with TRBD2. This CDR3 spans 14 amino acids. V trimming: 3 bases; J trimming: 9 bases; junction bases outside the gene matches: 7. CDR1 is DFQATT, CDR2 SNEGSKA, per germline (reference sequence). CDR3 amino acids: CSARIAGGIGEQFF. The CDR3 DNA reads TGCAGTGCTAGGATAGCGGGAGGGATAGGTGAGCAGTTCTTC.

This clonotype appeared a few times. The genes are TRBV12-3 or TRBV12-4 and TRBJ2-4, with a tentative D call TRBD2 (6 bases). The CDR3 sequence is 17 residues long. Trimming took off 5 bases at V and 7 bases at J, with 24 bases between the two ends. The CDR3 is CASSLLRAAKGGNIQYF. CDR3 nucleotides: TGTGCCAGCAGTCTATTACGGGCGGCCAAAGGAGGGAACATTCAGTACTTC.

The chain couples TRBV5-1 to TRBJ1-2; D gene unclear. The germline V gene encodes CDR1 SGHRS and CDR2 YFSETQ. This CDR3 has 14 amino acids. Trimming removed 8 bases from V and 9 bases from J, with 23 bases in between. The CDR3 sequence is CASSPEGPGRSYTF. The CDR3 nucleotides are TGCGCCAGTAGCCCCGAGGGTCCTGGTAGGAGCTACACCTTC.

This clonotype was seen a handful of times. V gene TRBV5-1 combines with J gene TRBJ2-5; D is perhaps TRBD1 (5 bases). The end of the DNA fits TRBJ2-4 better, so the J call may be wrong. Germline CDR1 reads SGHRS; CDR2 reads YFSETQ. There are 13 residues in the CDR3. The CDR3 here is CASSPDSLNIQYF. The CDR3, as DNA: TGCGCCAGCAGCCCCGACAGCTTAAACATTCAGTACTTC.

The chain carries TRBV3-1 and TRBJ2-7; D is perhaps TRBD2 (7 bases). The last part of the DNA fits TRBJ2-5 better; the J call may be wrong. CDR3 length: 14 residues. The germline V gene encodes CDR1 LGHDT and CDR2 YNNKEL (reference sequence). In nucleotides, the CDR3 is TGTGCCAGCAGCCAACGAGGGAGGGGGGAGACCCAGTACTTC. Its translation is CASSQRGRGETQYF.

As to this clonotype: Mismatch with germline at one junction end may stem from a read error. The chain carries TRBV10-3 and TRBJ2-3; 8 bases are shared with TRBD2. Germline V lookup: CDR1 ENHRY, CDR2 SYGVKD. This CDR3 comprises 15 residues. CDR3 amino acids: CANSEPRTSPDTQYF. The CDR3 DNA reads TGTGCCAACAGTGAGCCCCGGACTAGCCCAGATACGCAGTATTTT.

The chain links TRBV6-2 or TRBV6-3 to TRBJ2-3; D gene unclear. Trimming took off 2 bases at V and 7 bases at J, with 7 bases between the two ends. Germline assignment: CDR1 MNHEY and CDR2 SVGEGT. This CDR3 region has 12 residues. CDR3 amino acids: CASSYTVNTQYF. The CDR3 nucleotides are TGTGCCAGCAGTTACACCGTCAATACGCAGTATTTT.

This clonotype was counted a few times. The chain uses TRBV21-1 and TRBJ2-7; the D call of TRBD1 is as the table states it, not checked on the DNA. TRBV21-1 is given as a pseudogene. The CDR3 spans 19 residues. CDR3 region: CASEMSGTGKTPSSYEQYF. The CDR3 bases are TGTGCCAGCGAAATGTCCGGGACAGGGAAAACTCCGAGCTCCTACGAGCAGTACTTC.